This T cell receptor beta chain was sequenced during a study of T cell responses to AZD1222 COVID-19 vaccine. Study-wide results and caveats: Regions left unmutated in variants are reportedly the target of nearly half of spike-specific TCRs. It should be noted that donors were predominantly white British and more often female, and clonal diversity was possibly underestimated. Baseline testing showed seropositivity in only a handful of AZD1222 recipients.

Assay: immunoSEQ multiplex PCR; the TCRdb copy retains only in-frame clones and omits some. The table has around 150,000 clones, 70% to 90% seen once; the top ten hold roughly 3.5%. This clone has a single count. Its antigen is undetermined. Germline V gene sequence: CDR1 SEHNR, CDR2 FQNEAQ (reference sequence). The CDR3 is 14 residues long. V lost 2 bases and J 4 bases, leaving 12 bases between the germline ends. The TCR sequence derives from an adult in good health. This chain joins TRBV7-9 and TRBJ2-7; D not certain. The specimen was peripheral blood, collected on day 0 of MenACWY control vaccination. DNA of the CDR3: TGTGCCAGCAGCTTATCCCTCAAAGGTTACGAGCAGTACTTC. Its protein is CASSLSLKGYEQYF.